This T cell receptor (beta chain) was obtained from a study of the immune and genomic landscape of osteosarcoma. Germline V gives CDR1 MGHDK, CDR2 SYGVNS. CDR3 length: 14 residues. Unmatched junction bases numbered 6, after V lost 5 bases and J lost 4 bases. Measured with immunoSEQ multiplex PCR; TCRdb has only the in-frame clones, and not every one. The repertoire holds 6,000 to 7,000 clones, with 60% to 80% as singletons. Primary, local recurrence and metastasis osteosarcoma tumors were taken after treatment from poor-prognosis patients. Sequencing input: osteosarcoma tumor tissue from the lung. This receptor was taken from a human donor with osteosarcoma. The chain uses TRBV25-1 and TRBJ1-1; 8 nucleotides agree with TRBD1. The CDR3 nucleotides read TGTGCCAGCAGTTCCCAGGACAGGGTCACTGAAGCTTTCTTT. Protein sequence: CASSSQDRVTEAFF. Combining the CDR3 with reference TRBV25-1 and TRBJ1-1 gives the whole variable domain EADIYQTPRYLVIGTGKKITLECSQTMGHDKMYWYQQDPGMELHLIHYSYGVNSTEKGDLSSESTVSRIRTEHFPLTLESARPSHTSQYLCASSSQDRVTEAFFGQGTRLTVV.